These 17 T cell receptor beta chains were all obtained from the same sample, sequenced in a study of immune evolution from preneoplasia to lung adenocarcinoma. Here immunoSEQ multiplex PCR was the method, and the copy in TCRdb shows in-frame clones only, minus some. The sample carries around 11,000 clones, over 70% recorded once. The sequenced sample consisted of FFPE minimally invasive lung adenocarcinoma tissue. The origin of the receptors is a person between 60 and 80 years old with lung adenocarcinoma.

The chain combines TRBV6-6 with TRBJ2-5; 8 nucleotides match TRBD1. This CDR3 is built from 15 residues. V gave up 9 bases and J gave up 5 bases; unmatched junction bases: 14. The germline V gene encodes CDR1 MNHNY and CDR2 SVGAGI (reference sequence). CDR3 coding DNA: TGTGCCAGTCATATGCGGGACAGGCTAGGGGAGACCCAGTACTTC. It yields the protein CASHMRDRLGETQYF.

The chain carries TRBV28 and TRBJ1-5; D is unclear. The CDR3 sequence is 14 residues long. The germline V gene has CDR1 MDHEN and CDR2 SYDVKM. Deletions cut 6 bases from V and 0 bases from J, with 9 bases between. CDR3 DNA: TGTGCCAGCAGAAAAGACATTAGCAATCAGCCCCAGCATTTT. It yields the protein CASRKDISNQPQHF. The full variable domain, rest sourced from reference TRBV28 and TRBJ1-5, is DVKVTQSSRYLVKRTGEKVFLECVQDMDHENMFWYRQDPGLGLRLIYFSYDVKMKEKGDIPEGYSVSREKKERFSLILESASTNQTSMYLCASRKDISNQPQHFGDGTRLSIL.

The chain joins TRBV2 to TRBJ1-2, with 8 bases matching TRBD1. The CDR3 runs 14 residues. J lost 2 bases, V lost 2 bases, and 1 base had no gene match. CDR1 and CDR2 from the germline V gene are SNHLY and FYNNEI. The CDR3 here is CASSEQGANYGYTF. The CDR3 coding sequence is TGTGCCAGCAGTGAACAGGGGGCGAACTATGGCTACACCTTC.

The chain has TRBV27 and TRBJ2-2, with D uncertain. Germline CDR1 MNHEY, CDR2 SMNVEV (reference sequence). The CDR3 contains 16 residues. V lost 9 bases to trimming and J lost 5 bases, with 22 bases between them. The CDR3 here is CASRGQGLIGTGELFF. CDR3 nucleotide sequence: TGTGCCAGTAGAGGTCAAGGGCTAATCGGTACCGGGGAGCTGTTTTTT.

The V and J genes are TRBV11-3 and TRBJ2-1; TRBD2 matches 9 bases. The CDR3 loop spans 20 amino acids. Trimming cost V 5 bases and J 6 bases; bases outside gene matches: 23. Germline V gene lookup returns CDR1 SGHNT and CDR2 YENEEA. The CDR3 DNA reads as TGTGCCAGCAGCCCCTTTTTTAGCCAACTAGCGGGCCAGGGAACCAATGAGCAGTTCTTC. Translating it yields CASSPFFSQLAGQGTNEQFF.

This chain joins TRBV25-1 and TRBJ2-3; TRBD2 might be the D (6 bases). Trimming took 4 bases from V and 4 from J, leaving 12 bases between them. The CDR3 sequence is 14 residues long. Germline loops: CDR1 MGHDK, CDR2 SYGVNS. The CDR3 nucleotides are TGTGCCAGCAGTGTCGGGAGTTGGTCAGATACGCAGTATTTT. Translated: CASSVGSWSDTQYF.

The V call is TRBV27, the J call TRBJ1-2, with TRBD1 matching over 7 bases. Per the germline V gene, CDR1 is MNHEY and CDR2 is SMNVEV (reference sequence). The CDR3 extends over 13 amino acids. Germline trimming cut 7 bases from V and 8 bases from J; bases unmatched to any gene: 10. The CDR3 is CASKGGTDYGYTF. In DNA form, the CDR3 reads TGTGCCAGCAAAGGGGGCACCGATTACGGCTACACCTTC.

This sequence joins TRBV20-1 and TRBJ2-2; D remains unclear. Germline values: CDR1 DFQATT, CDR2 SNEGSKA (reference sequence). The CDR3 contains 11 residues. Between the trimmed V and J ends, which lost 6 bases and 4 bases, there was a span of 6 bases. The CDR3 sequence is CSATSTGELFF. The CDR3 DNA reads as TGCAGTGCGACCAGCACCGGGGAGCTGTTTTTT.

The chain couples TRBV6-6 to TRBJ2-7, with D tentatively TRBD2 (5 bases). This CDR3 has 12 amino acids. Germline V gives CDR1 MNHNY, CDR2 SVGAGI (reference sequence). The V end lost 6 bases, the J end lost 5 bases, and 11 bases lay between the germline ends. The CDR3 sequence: CASSRIGDEQYF. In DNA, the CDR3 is TGTGCCAGCAGCAGGATCGGGGACGAGCAGTACTTC.

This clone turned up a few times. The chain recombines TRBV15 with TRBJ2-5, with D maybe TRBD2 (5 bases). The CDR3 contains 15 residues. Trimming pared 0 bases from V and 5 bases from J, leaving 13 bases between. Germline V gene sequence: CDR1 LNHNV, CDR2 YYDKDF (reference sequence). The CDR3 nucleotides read TGTGCCACCAGCAGAGATCGAACCCCGGGGGAGACCCAGTACTTC. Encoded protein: CATSRDRTPGETQYF.

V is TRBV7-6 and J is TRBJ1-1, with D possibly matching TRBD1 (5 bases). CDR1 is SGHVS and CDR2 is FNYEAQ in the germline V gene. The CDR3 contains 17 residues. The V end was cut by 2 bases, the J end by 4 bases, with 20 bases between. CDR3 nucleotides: TGTGCCAGCAGCTTATCCGTCGGTGGGGGTTTGGTCACTGAAGCTTTCTTT. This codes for CASSLSVGGGLVTEAFF.

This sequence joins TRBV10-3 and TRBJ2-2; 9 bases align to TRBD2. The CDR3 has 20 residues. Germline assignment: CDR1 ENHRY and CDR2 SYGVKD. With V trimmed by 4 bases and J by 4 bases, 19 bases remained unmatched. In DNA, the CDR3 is TGTGCCATCAGTGGCAATCTAGCGGGATCTTTTACCTCGAGCACCGGGGAGCTGTTTTTT. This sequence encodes CAISGNLAGSFTSSTGELFF.

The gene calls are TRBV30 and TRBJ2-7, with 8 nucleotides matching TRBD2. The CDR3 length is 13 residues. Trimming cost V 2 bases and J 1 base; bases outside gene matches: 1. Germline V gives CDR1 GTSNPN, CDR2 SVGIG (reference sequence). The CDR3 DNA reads TGTGCCTGGAGTTCGGGGGGGTCCTACGAGCAGTACTTC. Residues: CAWSSGGSYEQYF.

The CDR3 sequence: CASSQDLNQPQHF. For the CDR3, the DNA is TGCGCCAGCAGCCAAGATCTAAATCAGCCCCAGCATTTT. This sequence joins TRBV4-3 and TRBJ1-5; D gene ambiguous. The germline V gene encodes CDR1 LGHNA and CDR2 YSLEER. Trimming took 0 bases from V and 4 from J, leaving 4 bases between them. The CDR3 is made up of 13 amino acids.

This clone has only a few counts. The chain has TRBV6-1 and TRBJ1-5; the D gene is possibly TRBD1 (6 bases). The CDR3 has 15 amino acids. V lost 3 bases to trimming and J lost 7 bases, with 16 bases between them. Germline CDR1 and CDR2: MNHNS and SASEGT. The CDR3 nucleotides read TGTGCCAGCAGTGATCTGGACTTCCAGGGGCAGCCCCAGCATTTT. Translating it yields CASSDLDFQGQPQHF.

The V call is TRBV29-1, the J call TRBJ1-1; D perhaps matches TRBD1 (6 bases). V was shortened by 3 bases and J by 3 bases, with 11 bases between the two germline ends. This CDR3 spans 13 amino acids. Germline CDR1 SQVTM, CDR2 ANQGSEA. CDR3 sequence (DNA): TGCAGCGTTGATGTACAGGGCTACACTGAAGCTTTCTTT. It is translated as CSVDVQGYTEAFF. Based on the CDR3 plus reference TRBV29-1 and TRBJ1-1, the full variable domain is SAVISQKPSRDICQRGTSLTIQCQVDSQVTMMFWYRQQPGQSLTLIATANQGSEATYESGFVIDKFPISRPNLTFSTLTVSNMSPEDSSIYLCSVDVQGYTEAFFGQGTRLTVV.

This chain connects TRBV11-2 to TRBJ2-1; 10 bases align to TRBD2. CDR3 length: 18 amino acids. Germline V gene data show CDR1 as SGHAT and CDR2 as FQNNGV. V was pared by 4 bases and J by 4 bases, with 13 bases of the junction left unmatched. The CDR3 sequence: CASSSHWLASGRYNEQFF. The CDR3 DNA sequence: TGTGCCAGCAGCTCCCACTGGTTAGCTAGCGGGAGATACAATGAGCAGTTCTTC.